These 3 T cell receptor beta chains came from one sample sequenced in a study of radiation and T cells in renal cell carcinoma. Profiling relied on immunoSEQ multiplex PCR, and the TCRdb table lists in-frame clones only, not all of them. Among more than 95,000 clones, 65% to 85% were seen once, and the ten largest hold roughly 6%. Time point in this sample: blood 2 weeks post-SBRT. Documented treatment: 15 Gy SBRT to primary tumor, nephrectomy 4 weeks later. The sequencing here drew on blood, taken from a patient whose treatment included radiotherapy and nephrectomy. These receptors were taken from a man in his forties or fifties with renal cell carcinoma.

This clone was observed a handful of times. The gene calls are TRBV6-4 and TRBJ2-3, with 8 positions matching TRBD2. Trimming removed 0 bases from V and 0 bases from J; junction bases left unmatched: 2. The CDR3 loop spans 16 amino acids. Looked up from germline, CDR1 is MRHNA and CDR2 is SNTAGT. As DNA, the CDR3 is TGTGCCAGCAGTGACTCAGGCGGGGGGAGCACAGATACGCAGTATTTT. This sequence encodes CASSDSGGGSTDTQYF.

This clone is a singleton in its sample. The rearrangement joins TRBV2 to TRBJ2-1; 7 bases line up with TRBD1. Germline assignment: CDR1 SNHLY and CDR2 FYNNEI. The CDR3 consists of 14 residues. The junction had 9 bases not matched to a gene; V was cut back by 5 bases and J by 8 bases. In nucleotides, the CDR3 is TGTGCCAGCAGTTCCGGGACAGTTTTGGATGAGCAGTTCTTC. This encodes CASSSGTVLDEQFF.

The V and J genes are TRBV5-1 and TRBJ1-2, with TRBD1 matching over 7 bases. Germline V lookup: CDR1 SGHRS, CDR2 YFSETQ. This CDR3 has 13 residues. J was trimmed by 7 bases and V by 5 bases; bases with no gene match: 8. The DNA for the CDR3 is TGCGCCAGCAGGTCGACAGGGATTAGTGGCTACACCTTC. Translated, it gives CASRSTGISGYTF.